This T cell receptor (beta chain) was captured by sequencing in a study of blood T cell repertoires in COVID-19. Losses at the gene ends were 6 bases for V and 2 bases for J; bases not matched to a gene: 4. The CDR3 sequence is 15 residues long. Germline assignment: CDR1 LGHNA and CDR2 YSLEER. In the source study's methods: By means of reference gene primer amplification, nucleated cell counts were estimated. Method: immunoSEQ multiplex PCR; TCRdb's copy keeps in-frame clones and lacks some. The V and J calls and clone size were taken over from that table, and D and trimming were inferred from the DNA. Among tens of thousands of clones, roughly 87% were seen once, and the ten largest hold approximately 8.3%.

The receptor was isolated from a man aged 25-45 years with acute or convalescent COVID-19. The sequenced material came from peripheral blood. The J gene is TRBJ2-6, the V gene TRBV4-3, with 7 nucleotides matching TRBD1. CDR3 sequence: CASSPGQPGANVLTF. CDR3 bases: TGCGCCAGCAGTCCGGGACAGCCTGGGGCCAACGTCCTGACTTTC.